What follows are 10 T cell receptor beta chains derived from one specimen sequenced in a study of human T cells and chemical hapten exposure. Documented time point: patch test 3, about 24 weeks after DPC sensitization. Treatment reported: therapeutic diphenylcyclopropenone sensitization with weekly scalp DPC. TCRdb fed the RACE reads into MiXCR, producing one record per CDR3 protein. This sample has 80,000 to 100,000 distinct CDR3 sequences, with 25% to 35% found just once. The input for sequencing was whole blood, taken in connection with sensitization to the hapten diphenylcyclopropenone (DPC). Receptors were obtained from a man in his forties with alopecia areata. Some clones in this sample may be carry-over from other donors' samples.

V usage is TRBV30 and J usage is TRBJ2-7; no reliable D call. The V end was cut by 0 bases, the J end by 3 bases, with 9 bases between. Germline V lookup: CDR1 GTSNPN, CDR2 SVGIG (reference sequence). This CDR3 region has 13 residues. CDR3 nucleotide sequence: TGTGCCTGGAGTGTACTGCCCAACTACGAGCAGTACTTC. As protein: CAWSVLPNYEQYF. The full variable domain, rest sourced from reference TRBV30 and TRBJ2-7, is SQTIHQWPATLVQPVGSPLSLECTVEGTSNPNLYWYRQAAGRGLQLLFYSVGIGQISSEVPQNLSASRPQDRQFILSSKKLLLSDSGFYLCAWSVLPNYEQYFGPGTRLTVT.

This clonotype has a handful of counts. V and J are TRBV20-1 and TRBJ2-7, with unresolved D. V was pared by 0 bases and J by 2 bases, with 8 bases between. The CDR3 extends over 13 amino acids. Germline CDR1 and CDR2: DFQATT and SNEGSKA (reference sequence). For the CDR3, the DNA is TGCAGTGCTAGAGAAGGAAATACCTACGAGCAGTACTTC. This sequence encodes CSAREGNTYEQYF.

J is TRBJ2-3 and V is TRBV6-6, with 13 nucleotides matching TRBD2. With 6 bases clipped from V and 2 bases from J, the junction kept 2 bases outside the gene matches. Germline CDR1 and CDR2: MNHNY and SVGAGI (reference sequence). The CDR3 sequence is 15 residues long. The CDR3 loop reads CASRGLAGPTDTQYF. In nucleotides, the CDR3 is TGTGCCAGCAGGGGACTAGCGGGACCCACAGATACGCAGTATTTT.

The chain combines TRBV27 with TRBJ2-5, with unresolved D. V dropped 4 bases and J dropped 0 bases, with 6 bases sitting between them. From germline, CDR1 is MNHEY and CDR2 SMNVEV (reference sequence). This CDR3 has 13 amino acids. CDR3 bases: TGTGCCAGCAGTTCCCCCTACCAAGAGACCCAGTACTTC. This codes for CASSSPYQETQYF.

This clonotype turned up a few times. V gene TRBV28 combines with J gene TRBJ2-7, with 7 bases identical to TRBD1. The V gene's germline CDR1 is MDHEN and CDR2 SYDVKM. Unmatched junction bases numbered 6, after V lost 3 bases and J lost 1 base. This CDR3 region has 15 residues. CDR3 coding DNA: TGTGCCAGCAGTTTGGGACAGCCCGGTTCCTACGAGCAGTACTTC. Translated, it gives CASSLGQPGSYEQYF.

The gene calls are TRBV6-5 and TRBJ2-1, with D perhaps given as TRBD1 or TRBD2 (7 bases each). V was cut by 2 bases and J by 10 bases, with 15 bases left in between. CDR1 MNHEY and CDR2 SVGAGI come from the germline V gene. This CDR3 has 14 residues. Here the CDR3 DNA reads TGTGCCAGCAGTTACACCCAGGGGGGGGGGGAGCAGTTCTTC. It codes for CASSYTQGGGEQFF.

The CDR3 here is CASDRTSGVPSRQFF. The CDR3 nucleotides read TGTGCCAGCGACAGGACTAGCGGGGTCCCCTCCCGGCAGTTCTTC. The J gene is TRBJ2-1, the V gene TRBV14; 12 bases line up with TRBD2. The CDR3 runs 15 residues. CDR1 and CDR2 from the germline V gene are SGHDN and FVKESK. V lost 8 bases to trimming and J lost 12 bases; unmatched junction nucleotides: 14.

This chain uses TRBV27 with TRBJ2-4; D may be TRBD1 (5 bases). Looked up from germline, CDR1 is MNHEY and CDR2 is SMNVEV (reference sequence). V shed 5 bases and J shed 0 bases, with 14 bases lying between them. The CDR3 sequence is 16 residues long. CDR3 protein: CASSPDSHLAKNIQYF. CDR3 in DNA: TGTGCCAGCAGTCCTGACAGCCACCTAGCCAAAAACATTCAGTACTTC.

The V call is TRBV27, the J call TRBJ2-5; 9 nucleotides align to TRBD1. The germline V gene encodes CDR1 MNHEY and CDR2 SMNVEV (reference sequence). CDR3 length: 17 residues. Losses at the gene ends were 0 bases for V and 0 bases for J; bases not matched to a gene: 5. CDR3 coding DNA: TGTGCCAGCAGTTTATCCGGGACAGGGTATTACCAAGAGACCCAGTACTTC. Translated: CASSLSGTGYYQETQYF.

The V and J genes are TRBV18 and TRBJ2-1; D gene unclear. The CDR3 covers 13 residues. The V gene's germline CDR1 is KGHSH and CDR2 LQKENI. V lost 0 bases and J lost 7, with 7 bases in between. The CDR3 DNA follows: TGTGCCAGCTCACCACCGGGCCGGAATGAGCAGTTCTTC. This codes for CASSPPGRNEQFF.